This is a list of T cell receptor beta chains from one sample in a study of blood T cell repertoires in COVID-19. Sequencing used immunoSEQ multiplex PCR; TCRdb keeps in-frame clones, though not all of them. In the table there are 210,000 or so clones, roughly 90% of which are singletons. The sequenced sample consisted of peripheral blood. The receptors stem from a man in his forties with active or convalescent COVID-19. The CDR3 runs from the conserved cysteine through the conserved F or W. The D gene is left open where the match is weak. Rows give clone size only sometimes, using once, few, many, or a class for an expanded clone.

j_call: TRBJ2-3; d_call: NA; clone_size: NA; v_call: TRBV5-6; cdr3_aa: CASSLGRGVTDTQYF; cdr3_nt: TGTGCCAGCAGCTTGGGCAGGGGGGTCACAGATACGCAGTATTTT
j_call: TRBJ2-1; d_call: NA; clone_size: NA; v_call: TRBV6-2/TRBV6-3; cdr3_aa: CASSSGDPGFSYNEQFF; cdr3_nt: TGTGCCAGCAGTTCGGGGGACCCGGGATTCTCCTACAATGAGCAGTTCTTC
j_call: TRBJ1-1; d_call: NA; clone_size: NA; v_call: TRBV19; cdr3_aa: CASSLRGGYAEAFF; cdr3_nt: TGTGCCAGTAGTCTTAGGGGGGGGTACGCTGAAGCTTTCTTT
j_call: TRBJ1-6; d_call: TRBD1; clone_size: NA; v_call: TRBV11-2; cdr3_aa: CASSPRQGGSPLHF; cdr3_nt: TGTGCCAGCAGCCCCCGACAGGGCGGTTCACCCCTCCACTTT
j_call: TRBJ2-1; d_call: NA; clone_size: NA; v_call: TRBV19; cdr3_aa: CASIQGGGSYNEQFF; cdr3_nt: TGTGCCAGTATACAGGGTGGCGGCTCCTACAATGAGCAGTTCTTC
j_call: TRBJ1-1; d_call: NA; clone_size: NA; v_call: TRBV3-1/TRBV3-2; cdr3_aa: CASRQLMNTEAFF; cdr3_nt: TGTGCCAGCAGACAGCTCATGAACACTGAAGCTTTCTTT
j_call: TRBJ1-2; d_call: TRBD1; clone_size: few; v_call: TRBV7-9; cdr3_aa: CASSFGTVNYGYTF; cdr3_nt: TGTGCCAGCAGCTTCGGGACAGTTAACTATGGCTACACCTTC
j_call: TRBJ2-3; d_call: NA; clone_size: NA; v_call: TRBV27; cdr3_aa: CASSILGGSRDTQYF; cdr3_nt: TGTGCCAGCAGTATTCTCGGGGGATCGCGGGATACGCAGTATTTT
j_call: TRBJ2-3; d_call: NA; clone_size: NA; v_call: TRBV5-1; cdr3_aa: CASSSGTSSTDTQYF; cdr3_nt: TGCGCCAGCAGCTCCGGGACTTCCTCCACAGATACGCAGTATTTT
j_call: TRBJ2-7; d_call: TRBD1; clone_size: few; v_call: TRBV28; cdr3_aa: CASSFTGTGGYEQYF; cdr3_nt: TGTGCCAGCAGTTTTACCGGGACAGGGGGTTACGAGCAGTACTTC
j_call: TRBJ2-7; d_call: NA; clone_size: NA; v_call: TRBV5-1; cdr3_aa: CASRYAGTAYEQYF; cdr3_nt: TGCGCCAGCAGATACGCGGGAACGGCCTACGAGCAGTACTTC
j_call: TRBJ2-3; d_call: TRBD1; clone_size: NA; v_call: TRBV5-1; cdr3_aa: CASSLDRGTSDTQYF; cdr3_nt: TGCGCCAGCAGCTTGGACAGGGGAACCTCAGATACGCAGTATTTT
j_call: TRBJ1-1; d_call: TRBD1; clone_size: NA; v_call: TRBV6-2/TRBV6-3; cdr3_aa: CASSFDRGWNTEAFF; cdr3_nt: TGTGCCAGCAGCTTCGACAGGGGGTGGAACACTGAAGCTTTCTTT
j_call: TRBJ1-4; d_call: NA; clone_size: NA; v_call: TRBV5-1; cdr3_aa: CASSLSTATNEKLFF; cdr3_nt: TGCGCCAGCAGCTTGTCTACAGCAACTAATGAAAAACTGTTTTTT
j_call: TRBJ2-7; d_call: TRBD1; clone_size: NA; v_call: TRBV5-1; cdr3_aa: CASSWTGPVDEQYF; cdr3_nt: TGCGCCAGCAGCTGGACAGGGCCGGTAGACGAGCAGTACTTC
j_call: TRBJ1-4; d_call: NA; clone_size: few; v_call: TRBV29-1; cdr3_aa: CSVQAGGGEKLFF; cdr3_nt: TGCAGCGTTCAAGCGGGGGGCGGTGAAAAACTGTTTTTT
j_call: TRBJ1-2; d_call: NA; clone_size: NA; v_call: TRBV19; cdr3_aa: CASSNGSNYGYTF; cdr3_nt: TGTGCCAGTAGTAATGGCTCGAACTATGGCTACACCTTC
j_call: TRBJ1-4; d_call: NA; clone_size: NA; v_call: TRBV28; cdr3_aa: CATRGMGEKLFF; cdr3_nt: TGTGCCACTAGGGGGATGGGGGAAAAACTGTTTTTT
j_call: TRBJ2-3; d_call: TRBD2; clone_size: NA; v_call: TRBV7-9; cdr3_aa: CASSPRTSGAPDTQYF; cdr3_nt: TGTGCCAGCAGCCCGCGGACTAGCGGGGCCCCAGATACGCAGTATTTT
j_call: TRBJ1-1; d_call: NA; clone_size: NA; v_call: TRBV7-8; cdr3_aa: CASSLSGDLGEAFF; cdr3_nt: TGTGCCAGCAGCTTGTCAGGGGATTTGGGTGAAGCTTTCTTT
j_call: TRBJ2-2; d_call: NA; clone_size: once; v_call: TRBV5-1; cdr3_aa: CASSLRPGQNTGELFF; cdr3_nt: TGCGCCAGCAGCTTGCGGCCGGGACAGAACACCGGGGAGCTGTTTTTT
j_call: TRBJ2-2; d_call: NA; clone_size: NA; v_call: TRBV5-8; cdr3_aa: CASSSGQQHYTGELFF; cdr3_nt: TGTGCCAGCAGCAGCGGACAGCAACACTACACCGGGGAGCTGTTTTTT
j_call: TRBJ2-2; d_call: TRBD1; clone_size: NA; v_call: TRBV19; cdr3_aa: CASSIMETGTRELFF; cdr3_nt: TGTGCCAGTAGTATAATGGAGACAGGGACCCGGGAGCTGTTTTTT
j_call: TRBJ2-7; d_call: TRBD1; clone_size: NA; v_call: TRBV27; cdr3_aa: CASSSGTGGNEQYF; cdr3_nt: TGTGCCAGCAGTTCGGGGACAGGGGGAAACGAGCAGTACTTC
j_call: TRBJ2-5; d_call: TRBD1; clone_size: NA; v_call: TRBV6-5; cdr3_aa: CASSFTGGAKTQYF; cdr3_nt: TGTGCCAGCAGTTTTACAGGGGGCGCGAAGACCCAGTACTTC
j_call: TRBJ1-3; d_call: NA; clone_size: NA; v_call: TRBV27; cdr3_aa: CASSPTDSSYPIYF; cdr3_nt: TGTGCCAGCAGTCCGACGGACAGCTCCTACCCCATATATTTT
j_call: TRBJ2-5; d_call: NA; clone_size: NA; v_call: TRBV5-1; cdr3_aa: CASSPPGSWETQYF; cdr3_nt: TGCGCCAGCAGCCCACCCGGGTCGTGGGAGACCCAGTACTTC
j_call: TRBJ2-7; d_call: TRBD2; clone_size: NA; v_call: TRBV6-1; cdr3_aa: CASSDTAGPSHGEQYF; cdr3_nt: TGTGCCAGCAGTGATACAGCGGGGCCCTCGCACGGGGAGCAGTACTTC
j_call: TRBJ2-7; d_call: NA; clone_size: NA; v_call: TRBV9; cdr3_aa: CASSVGRGSSEQYF; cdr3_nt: TGTGCCAGCAGCGTCGGCAGGGGATCGTCCGAGCAGTACTTC
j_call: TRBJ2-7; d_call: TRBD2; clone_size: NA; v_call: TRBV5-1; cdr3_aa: CASSPGGGTYEQYF; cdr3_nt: TGCGCCAGCAGTCCGGGAGGAGGAACCTACGAGCAGTACTTC
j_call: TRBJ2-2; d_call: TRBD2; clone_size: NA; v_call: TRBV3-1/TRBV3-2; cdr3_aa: CASRLAGYNTGELFF; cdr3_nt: TGTGCCAGCAGGCTAGCGGGGTATAACACCGGGGAGCTGTTTTTT